The 25 T cell receptor beta chains below were found in one sample sequenced in a study of monozygotic twins with inflammatory bowel disease. Each CDR3 protein gets one entry in TCRdb, which reprocessed the 5' RACE reads and gives no DNA. The table lists around 450,000 distinct CDR3 sequences, with more than 2% in the top ten. Sequencing used blood. These receptors were collected from a human donor with ulcerative colitis or Crohn's disease, or a healthy co-twin of an affected twin (not recorded which).

This rearrangement joins TRBV6-2 or TRBV6-3 to TRBJ2-7; TCRdb returns TRBD2, unconfirmable since there is no DNA. The length of the CDR3 is 13 residues. Germline V lookup: CDR1 MNHEY, CDR2 SVGEGT. This CDR3 reads CASSKSGRPEQYF.

The gene calls are TRBV5-6 and TRBJ2-1; TCRdb picks TRBD1, but there is no DNA to check that call. The germline CDR1 and CDR2 sequences are SGHDT and YYEEEE. This CDR3 comprises 15 residues. CDR3 sequence: CASSPPLAGNGEQFF.

This chain links TRBV20-1 with TRBJ2-4. Germline CDR1 and CDR2: DFQATT and SNEGSKA (reference sequence). The CDR3 is 12 residues long. The chain's CDR3 is CSAEPGKNIQYF.

The chain couples TRBV29-1 to TRBJ2-6; without DNA, the TCRdb call of TRBD1 cannot be checked. The CDR3 has 16 amino acids. Germline V gives CDR1 SQVTM, CDR2 ANQGSEA. The CDR3 sequence is CSVETGAISGANVLTF.

The chain is built from TRBV28 and TRBJ1-5; TCRdb outputs TRBD1, but without DNA this stays unchecked. Germline CDR1 is MDHEN and CDR2 is SYDVKM. The CDR3 has 17 amino acids. The CDR3 reads CASRRTGTGISNQPQHF. Variable domain in full (rest from reference TRBV28 and TRBJ1-5): DVKVTQSSRYLVKRTGEKVFLECVQDMDHENMFWYRQDPGLGLRLIYFSYDVKMKEKGDIPEGYSVSREKKERFSLILESASTNQTSMYLCASRRTGTGISNQPQHFGDGTRLSIL.

The V call is TRBV2, the J call TRBJ2-3; TCRdb outputs TRBD1, but without DNA this stays unchecked. This CDR3 is 16 amino acids long. The V gene's germline CDR1 is SNHLY and CDR2 FYNNEI. CDR3: CASSQVGRRGTDTQYF.

V usage is TRBV20-1 and J usage is TRBJ2-3; TCRdb outputs TRBD2, but without DNA this stays unchecked. The length of the CDR3 is 12 residues. Germline V lookup: CDR1 DFQATT, CDR2 SNEGSKA (reference sequence). CDR3 sequence: CSAAPGTHTQYF.

The chain couples TRBV2 to TRBJ2-3. This CDR3 contains 16 residues. Germline CDR1 is SNHLY and CDR2 is FYNNEI. CDR3 region: CASSDWFRSSTDTQYF.

V usage is TRBV12-3 or TRBV12-4 and J usage is TRBJ2-7. This CDR3 spans 14 amino acids. The CDR3 spells CASSLVTKSYEQYF.

The gene calls are TRBV2 and TRBJ2-1; TCRdb names TRBD2, which stays unverified in the absence of DNA. Germline CDR1 is SNHLY and CDR2 is FYNNEI. CDR3 length equals 15 residues. The CDR3 is CASSRTSGGVEEQFF.

This chain joins TRBV12-3 or TRBV12-4 and TRBJ2-7; as DNA is missing, the TRBD1 call by TCRdb cannot be tested. The CDR3 consists of 15 residues. The CDR3 loop reads CASSSGQNLSYEQYF.

The V and J genes are TRBV5-1 and TRBJ1-1; as DNA is missing, the TRBD1 call by TCRdb cannot be tested. Germline CDR1 reads SGHRS; CDR2 reads YFSETQ. The CDR3 loop spans 12 amino acids. The CDR3 here is CASSPETGEAFF. The full variable domain, its missing parts supplied by reference TRBV5-1 and TRBJ1-1, is KAGVTQTPRYLIKTRGQQVTLSCSPISGHRSVSWYQQTPGQGLQFLFEYFSETQRNKGNFPGRFSGRQFSNSRSEMNVSTLELGDSALYLCASSPETGEAFFGQGTRLTVV.

This rearrangement joins TRBV7-9 to TRBJ2-7; there is no DNA to check the TCRdb D call of TRBD2. The CDR3 contains 15 residues. Germline values: CDR1 SEHNR, CDR2 FQNEAQ (reference sequence). CDR3 region: CASSPRAAYYYEQYF.

This chain joins TRBV10-3 and TRBJ2-1; TCRdb selects TRBD1, and the lack of DNA leaves this call unchecked. Germline assignment: CDR1 ENHRY and CDR2 SYGVKD. The CDR3 contains 14 residues. The CDR3 sequence: CAISEARGYNEQFF.

This CDR3 reads CASKHAVVSEGETQYF. The chain couples TRBV6-2 or TRBV6-3 to TRBJ2-5; TCRdb selects TRBD1, and the lack of DNA leaves this call unchecked. Germline V gene lookup returns CDR1 MNHEY and CDR2 SVGEGT. The CDR3 loop spans 16 amino acids.

This chain uses TRBV7-6 with TRBJ2-1; without DNA, the TCRdb call of TRBD2 cannot be checked. Germline V lookup: CDR1 SGHVS, CDR2 FNYEAQ. The CDR3 totals 16 residues. The CDR3: CASSLGPTSGHNEQFF.

This rearrangement joins TRBV19 to TRBJ1-6. The CDR3 consists of 13 residues. CDR1 LNHDA and CDR2 SQIVND come from the germline V gene (reference sequence). The CDR3 loop reads CASSIGVESPLHF.

The rearrangement uses TRBV4-2 and TRBJ2-1; there is no DNA to check the TCRdb D call of TRBD2. This CDR3 comprises 19 residues. The V gene's germline CDR1 is LGHNA and CDR2 YNFKEQ. The CDR3 loop reads CASSQLTGGWTSGSHEQFF.

The chain joins TRBV11-2 to TRBJ2-1; lacking DNA, the TRBD2 call made by TCRdb goes unchecked. The germline CDR1 and CDR2 sequences are SGHAT and FQNNGV. CDR3 size: 12 residues. CDR3 residues: CASRASGHEQFF. Drawing the rest from reference TRBV11-2 and TRBJ2-1, the complete variable domain is EAGVAQSPRYKIIEKRQSVAFWCNPISGHATLYWYQQILGQGPKLLIQFQNNGVVDDSQLPKDRFSAERLKGVDSTLKIQPAKLEDSAVYLCASRASGHEQFFGPGTRLTVL.

The CDR3 spells CASSQESGGTPYEQYF. The chain couples TRBV4-3 to TRBJ2-7; TCRdb's D call of TRBD2 is untestable without DNA. The CDR3 consists of 16 residues. In germline, CDR1 is LGHNA, CDR2 YSLEER.

This chain links TRBV3-1 with TRBJ1-2; TCRdb returns TRBD1, unconfirmable since there is no DNA. CDR3 size: 12 residues. Looked up from germline, CDR1 is LGHDT and CDR2 is YNNKEL (reference sequence). The CDR3 reads CASGQGGYGYTF.

This chain joins TRBV12-3 or TRBV12-4 and TRBJ2-1; as DNA is missing, the TRBD2 call by TCRdb cannot be tested. This CDR3 is 15 amino acids long. The CDR3 sequence is CASTSRTSGQNEQFF.

This rearrangement joins TRBV18 to TRBJ2-1; TCRdb proposes TRBD1, but this gene call is untestable without DNA. CDR1 is KGHSH, CDR2 LQKENI, per germline. CDR3 length equals 17 residues. CDR3 protein: CASSPWDGPESYNEQFF. The full variable domain, its missing parts supplied by reference TRBV18 and TRBJ2-1, is NAGVMQNPRHLVRRRGQEARLRCSPMKGHSHVYWYRQLPEEGLKFMVYLQKENIIDESGMPKERFSAEFPKEGPSILRIQQVVRGDSAAYFCASSPWDGPESYNEQFFGPGTRLTVL.

CDR3 sequence: CSAYQGANGADTQYF. The chain uses TRBV20-1 and TRBJ2-3; TCRdb names TRBD1, which stays unverified in the absence of DNA. Germline CDR1 and CDR2: DFQATT and SNEGSKA (reference sequence). This CDR3 has 15 residues.

The genes are TRBV18 and TRBJ2-1; TCRdb selects TRBD1, and the lack of DNA leaves this call unchecked. CDR1 is KGHSH, CDR2 LQKENI, per germline. The length of the CDR3 is 15 residues. CDR3: CASSPPRQGYNEQFF.